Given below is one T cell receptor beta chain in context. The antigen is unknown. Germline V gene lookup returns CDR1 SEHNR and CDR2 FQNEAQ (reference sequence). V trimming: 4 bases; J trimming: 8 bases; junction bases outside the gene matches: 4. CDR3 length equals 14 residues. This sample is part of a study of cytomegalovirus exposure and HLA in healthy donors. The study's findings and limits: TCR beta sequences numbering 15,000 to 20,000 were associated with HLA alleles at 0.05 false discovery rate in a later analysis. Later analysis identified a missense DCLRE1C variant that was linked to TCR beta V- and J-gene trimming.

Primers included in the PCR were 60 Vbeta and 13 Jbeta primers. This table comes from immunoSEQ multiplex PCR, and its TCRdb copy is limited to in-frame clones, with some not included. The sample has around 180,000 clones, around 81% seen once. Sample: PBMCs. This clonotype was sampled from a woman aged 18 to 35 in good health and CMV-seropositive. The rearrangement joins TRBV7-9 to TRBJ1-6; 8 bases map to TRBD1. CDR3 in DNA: TGTGCCAGCAGCTCCGGACAGGGTTATTCACCCCTCCACTTT. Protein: CASSSGQGYSPLHF.